Listed below are T cell receptor beta chains from one sample, sequenced in a study of T cell responses to AZD1222 COVID-19 vaccine. Assay used: immunoSEQ multiplex PCR; TCRdb lists only in-frame clones, some missing. The sample records some 130,000 clones, about nine tenths being singletons. Material: peripheral blood, obtained on day 0 of AZD1222 vaccination. Every receptor here comes from an adult in good health. Each CDR3 is given with its conserved first and last residue. D genes are given only for firm matches. Size is stated for part of the rows, as once, few or many counts, or as a class when the clone is expanded.

v_gene: TRBV2; d_gene: TRBD1; abundance: -; j_gene: TRBJ1-4; CDR3aa: CASSEWDRGELFF
v_gene: TRBV11-2; d_gene: TRBD1; abundance: -; j_gene: TRBJ1-3; CDR3aa: CASSPPGQAGNTIYF
v_gene: TRBV6-2/TRBV6-3; d_gene: -; abundance: few; j_gene: TRBJ2-7; CDR3aa: CASSPTHLRGARSEQYF
v_gene: TRBV7-9; d_gene: -; abundance: -; j_gene: TRBJ1-2; CDR3aa: CASSFSPGNDYTF
v_gene: TRBV14; d_gene: -; abundance: -; j_gene: TRBJ2-1; CDR3aa: CASSQGRGSLSINEQFF
v_gene: TRBV9; d_gene: -; abundance: -; j_gene: TRBJ2-7; CDR3aa: CASPVAYEQYF
v_gene: TRBV28; d_gene: -; abundance: -; j_gene: TRBJ1-1; CDR3aa: CASSPRASNTEAFF
v_gene: TRBV5-6; d_gene: -; abundance: -; j_gene: TRBJ1-2; CDR3aa: CASSVTGLNYGYTF
v_gene: TRBV7-2; d_gene: -; abundance: -; j_gene: TRBJ1-2; CDR3aa: CASSSGGYGYTF
v_gene: TRBV2; d_gene: -; abundance: -; j_gene: TRBJ1-5; CDR3aa: CASSQDGRGQPQHF
v_gene: TRBV4-1; d_gene: -; abundance: few; j_gene: TRBJ1-5; CDR3aa: CASSQEFAGSRTQHF
v_gene: TRBV7-2; d_gene: -; abundance: -; j_gene: TRBJ2-3; CDR3aa: CASSASFRTDTQYF
v_gene: TRBV7-2; d_gene: TRBD1; abundance: once; j_gene: TRBJ1-5; CDR3aa: CASSPGTGRNQPQHF
v_gene: TRBV6-2/TRBV6-3; d_gene: -; abundance: -; j_gene: TRBJ1-5; CDR3aa: CASSYSFGGQPQHF
v_gene: TRBV6-2/TRBV6-3; d_gene: -; abundance: -; j_gene: TRBJ1-1; CDR3aa: CASSNTGFEAFF
v_gene: TRBV27; d_gene: TRBD2; abundance: once; j_gene: TRBJ2-7; CDR3aa: CASSFQRGGREQYF
v_gene: TRBV5-4; d_gene: -; abundance: -; j_gene: TRBJ1-4; CDR3aa: CASSGRASNEKLFF
v_gene: TRBV12-3/TRBV12-4; d_gene: -; abundance: -; j_gene: TRBJ1-3; CDR3aa: CASTGNSGNTIYF
v_gene: TRBV28; d_gene: -; abundance: few; j_gene: TRBJ1-2; CDR3aa: CASSFGVDGYTF
v_gene: TRBV28; d_gene: -; abundance: -; j_gene: TRBJ1-5; CDR3aa: CASSLWSDNQPQHF
v_gene: TRBV7-8; d_gene: -; abundance: -; j_gene: TRBJ2-1; CDR3aa: CASSSPGGESSYNEQFF
v_gene: TRBV7-2; d_gene: -; abundance: -; j_gene: TRBJ2-7; CDR3aa: CASSLEGIRHEQYF
v_gene: TRBV21-1; d_gene: -; abundance: many; j_gene: TRBJ1-2; CDR3aa: CAGPQGAENGYTF
v_gene: TRBV11-1; d_gene: TRBD1; abundance: -; j_gene: TRBJ1-1; CDR3aa: CASSPFGTGNTEAFF
v_gene: TRBV9; d_gene: -; abundance: few; j_gene: TRBJ1-1; CDR3aa: CASSATPRFPEAFF
v_gene: TRBV11-2; d_gene: -; abundance: -; j_gene: TRBJ2-5; CDR3aa: CASSFRQETQYF
v_gene: TRBV27; d_gene: TRBD1; abundance: -; j_gene: TRBJ2-1; CDR3aa: CASRQTGTYNEQFF
v_gene: TRBV9; d_gene: -; abundance: once; j_gene: TRBJ2-3; CDR3aa: CASSVGGQPSTDTQYF
v_gene: TRBV7-2; d_gene: -; abundance: -; j_gene: TRBJ2-7; CDR3aa: CASSLGSDFPYEQYF
v_gene: TRBV5-1; d_gene: -; abundance: once; j_gene: TRBJ1-1; CDR3aa: CASSLGAGMNTEAFF
v_gene: TRBV6-5; d_gene: -; abundance: -; j_gene: TRBJ2-2; CDR3aa: CASSWKRPGGTGELFF
v_gene: TRBV11-2; d_gene: TRBD2; abundance: -; j_gene: TRBJ2-7; CDR3aa: CASIMVLAGGTYEQYF
v_gene: TRBV6-5; d_gene: TRBD1; abundance: once; j_gene: TRBJ2-3; CDR3aa: CASSYLRGLGDTQYF
v_gene: TRBV7-8; d_gene: -; abundance: -; j_gene: TRBJ1-5; CDR3aa: CASSLGGSHQPQHF
v_gene: TRBV6-1; d_gene: -; abundance: -; j_gene: TRBJ1-5; CDR3aa: CASSERGGWQPQHF
v_gene: TRBV30; d_gene: TRBD1; abundance: -; j_gene: TRBJ1-5; CDR3aa: CAWSGPGTGSQPQHF
v_gene: TRBV7-9; d_gene: TRBD2; abundance: -; j_gene: TRBJ2-1; CDR3aa: CASSPGLAGGDEQFF
v_gene: TRBV15; d_gene: -; abundance: -; j_gene: TRBJ1-1; CDR3aa: CATSSRFGPMNTEAFF
v_gene: TRBV6-2/TRBV6-3; d_gene: TRBD1; abundance: few; j_gene: TRBJ2-5; CDR3aa: CASSYLLGGGETQYF
v_gene: TRBV5-8; d_gene: -; abundance: -; j_gene: TRBJ2-1; CDR3aa: CASSSRWQFF
v_gene: TRBV28; d_gene: TRBD1; abundance: few; j_gene: TRBJ2-7; CDR3aa: CASSLSQGVSYEQYF
v_gene: TRBV6-5; d_gene: TRBD1; abundance: -; j_gene: TRBJ2-7; CDR3aa: CASRTGGSYEQYF
v_gene: TRBV5-1; d_gene: TRBD1; abundance: -; j_gene: TRBJ1-1; CDR3aa: CASKTGTLGTEAFF
v_gene: TRBV2; d_gene: -; abundance: -; j_gene: TRBJ1-3; CDR3aa: CASLERVEGNTIYF
v_gene: TRBV7-9; d_gene: -; abundance: -; j_gene: TRBJ1-5; CDR3aa: CASSFDGRINQPQHF
v_gene: TRBV4-3; d_gene: TRBD2; abundance: few; j_gene: TRBJ2-7; CDR3aa: CASSQGEGRYEQYF
v_gene: TRBV7-2; d_gene: TRBD1; abundance: -; j_gene: TRBJ1-6; CDR3aa: CASSLSVQGLGSPLHF
v_gene: TRBV7-8; d_gene: -; abundance: -; j_gene: TRBJ1-2; CDR3aa: CASSLGTASSYGYTF
v_gene: TRBV15; d_gene: TRBD1; abundance: -; j_gene: TRBJ2-2; CDR3aa: CATSRSRTGKNTGELFF
v_gene: TRBV25-1; d_gene: TRBD1; abundance: -; j_gene: TRBJ2-7; CDR3aa: CASSSGGAYEQYF
v_gene: TRBV5-1; d_gene: -; abundance: -; j_gene: TRBJ2-2; CDR3aa: CASSLVGVPAGELFF
v_gene: TRBV28; d_gene: TRBD1; abundance: -; j_gene: TRBJ1-5; CDR3aa: CASRIGTAHQPQHF
v_gene: TRBV9; d_gene: -; abundance: -; j_gene: TRBJ2-4; CDR3aa: CASSDGTNNKNIQYF